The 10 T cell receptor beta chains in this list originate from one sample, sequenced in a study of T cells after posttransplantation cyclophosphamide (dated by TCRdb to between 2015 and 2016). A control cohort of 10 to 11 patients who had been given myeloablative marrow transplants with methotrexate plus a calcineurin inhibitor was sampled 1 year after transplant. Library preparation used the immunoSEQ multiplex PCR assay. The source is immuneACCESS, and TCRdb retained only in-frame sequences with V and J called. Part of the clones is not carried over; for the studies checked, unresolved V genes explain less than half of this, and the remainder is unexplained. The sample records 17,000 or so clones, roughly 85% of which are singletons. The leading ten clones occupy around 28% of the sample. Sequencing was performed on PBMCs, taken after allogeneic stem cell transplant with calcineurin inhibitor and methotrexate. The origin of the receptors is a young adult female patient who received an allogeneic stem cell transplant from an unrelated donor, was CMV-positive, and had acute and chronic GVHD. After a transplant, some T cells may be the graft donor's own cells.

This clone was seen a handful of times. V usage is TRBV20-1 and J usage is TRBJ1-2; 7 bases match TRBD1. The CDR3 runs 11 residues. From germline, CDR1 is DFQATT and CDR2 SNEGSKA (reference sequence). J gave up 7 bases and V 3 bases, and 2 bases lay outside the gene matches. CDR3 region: CSARDRLGYTF. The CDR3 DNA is TGCAGTGCTAGGGACAGGCTTGGCTACACCTTC.

The CDR3 is CSVVKQANTEAFF. In DNA, the CDR3 is TGCAGCGTTGTAAAACAGGCGAACACTGAAGCTTTCTTT. The gene calls are TRBV29-1 and TRBJ1-1; possible D gene TRBD1, 5 bases. The CDR3 runs 13 residues. Trimming left V 4 bases short and J 1 base short, with 10 bases between. Germline assignment: CDR1 SQVTM and CDR2 ANQGSEA.

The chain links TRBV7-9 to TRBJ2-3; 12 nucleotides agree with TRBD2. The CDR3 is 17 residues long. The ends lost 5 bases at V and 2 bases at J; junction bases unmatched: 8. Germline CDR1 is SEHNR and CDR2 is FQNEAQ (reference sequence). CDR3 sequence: CASSLTSGGRITDTQYF. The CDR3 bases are TGTGCCAGCAGCCTGACTAGCGGGGGACGTATCACAGATACGCAGTATTTT.

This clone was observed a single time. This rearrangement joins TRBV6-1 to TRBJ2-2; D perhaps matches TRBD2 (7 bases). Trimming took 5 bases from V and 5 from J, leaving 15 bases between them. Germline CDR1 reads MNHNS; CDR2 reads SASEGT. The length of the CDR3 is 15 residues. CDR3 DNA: TGTGCCAGCAGTTCTAGGAAGGGGGGGACCGGGGAGCTGTTTTTT. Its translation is CASSSRKGGTGELFF.

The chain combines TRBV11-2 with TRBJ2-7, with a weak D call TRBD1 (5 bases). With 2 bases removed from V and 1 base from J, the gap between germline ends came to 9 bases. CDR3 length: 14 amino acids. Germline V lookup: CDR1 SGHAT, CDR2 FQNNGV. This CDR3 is CASSLQGRSYEQYF. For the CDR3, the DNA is TGTGCCAGCAGCTTACAGGGAAGGTCCTACGAGCAGTACTTC.

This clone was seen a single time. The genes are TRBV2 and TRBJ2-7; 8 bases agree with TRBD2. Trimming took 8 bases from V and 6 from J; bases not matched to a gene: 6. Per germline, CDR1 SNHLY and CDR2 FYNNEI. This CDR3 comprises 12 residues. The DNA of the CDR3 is TGTGCCAGCTCGCGGGAGGCTGTCGAGCAGTACTTC. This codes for CASSREAVEQYF.

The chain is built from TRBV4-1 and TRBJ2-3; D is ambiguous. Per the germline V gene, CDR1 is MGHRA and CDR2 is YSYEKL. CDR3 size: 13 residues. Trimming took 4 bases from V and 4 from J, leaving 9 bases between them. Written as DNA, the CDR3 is TGCGCCAGCAGCCTCCCTACCCCAGATACGCAGTATTTT. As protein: CASSLPTPDTQYF.

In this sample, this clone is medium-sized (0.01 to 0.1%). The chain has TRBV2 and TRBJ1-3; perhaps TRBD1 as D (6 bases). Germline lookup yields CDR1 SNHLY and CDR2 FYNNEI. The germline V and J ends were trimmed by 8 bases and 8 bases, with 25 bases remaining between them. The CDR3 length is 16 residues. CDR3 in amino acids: CASGAQGLTPVDTIYF. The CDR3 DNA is TGTGCCAGCGGTGCACAGGGTTTAACACCGGTGGACACCATATATTTT.

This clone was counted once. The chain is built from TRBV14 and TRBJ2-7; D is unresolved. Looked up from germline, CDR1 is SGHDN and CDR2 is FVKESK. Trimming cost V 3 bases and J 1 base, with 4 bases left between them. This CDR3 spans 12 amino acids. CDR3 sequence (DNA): TGTGCCAGCAGCCACGCGTCCTACGAGCAGTACTTC. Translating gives CASSHASYEQYF.

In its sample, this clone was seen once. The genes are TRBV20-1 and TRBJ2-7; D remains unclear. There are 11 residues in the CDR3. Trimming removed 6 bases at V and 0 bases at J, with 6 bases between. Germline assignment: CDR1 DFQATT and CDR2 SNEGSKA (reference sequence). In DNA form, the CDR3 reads TGCAGTGCCCTAAGCTCCTACGAGCAGTACTTC. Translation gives CSALSSYEQYF.